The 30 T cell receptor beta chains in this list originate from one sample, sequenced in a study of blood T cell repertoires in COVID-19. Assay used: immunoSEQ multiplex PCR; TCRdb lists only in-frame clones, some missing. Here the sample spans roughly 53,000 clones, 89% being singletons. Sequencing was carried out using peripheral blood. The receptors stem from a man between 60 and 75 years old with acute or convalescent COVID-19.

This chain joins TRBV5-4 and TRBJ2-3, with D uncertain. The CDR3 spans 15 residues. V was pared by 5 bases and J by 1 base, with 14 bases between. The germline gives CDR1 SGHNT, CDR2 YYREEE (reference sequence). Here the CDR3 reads CASSPTGSRTDTQYF. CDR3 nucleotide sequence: TGTGCCAGCAGTCCCACTGGTTCCCGCACAGATACGCAGTATTTT.

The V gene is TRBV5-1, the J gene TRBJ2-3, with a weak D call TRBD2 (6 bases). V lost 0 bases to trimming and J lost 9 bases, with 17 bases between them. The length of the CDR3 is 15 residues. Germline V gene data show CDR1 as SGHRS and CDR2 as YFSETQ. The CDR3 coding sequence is TGCGCCAGCAGCTTGGGACTAGAAGGAGGCAGAACGCAGTATTTT. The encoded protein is CASSLGLEGGRTQYF.

This CDR3 reads CASSQDRGKNTEAFF. The CDR3 nucleotides read TGCGCCAGCAGCCAAGACAGGGGCAAGAACACTGAAGCTTTCTTT. The chain couples TRBV4-1 to TRBJ1-1; TRBD1 is a possible D gene (6 bases). The germline gives CDR1 MGHRA, CDR2 YSYEKL. The CDR3 is 15 residues long. V was clipped by 0 bases and J by 1 base, with 9 bases between them.

CDR3 sequence: CASSLDGLTPLHF. In DNA, the CDR3 is TGCGCCAGCAGCTTGGATGGCCTCACACCCCTCCACTTT. The V gene is TRBV5-1, the J gene TRBJ1-6; D is uncertain. Per germline, CDR1 SGHRS and CDR2 YFSETQ. The CDR3 length is 13 residues. Between the trimmed V and J ends, which lost 0 bases and 11 bases, there was a span of 9 bases.

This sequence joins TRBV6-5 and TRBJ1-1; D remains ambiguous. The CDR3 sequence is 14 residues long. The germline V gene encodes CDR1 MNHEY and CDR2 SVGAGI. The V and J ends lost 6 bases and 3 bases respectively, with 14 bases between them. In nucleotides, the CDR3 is TGTGCCAGCAGAATGACTCTATGGGACACTGAAGCTTTCTTT. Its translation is CASRMTLWDTEAFF.

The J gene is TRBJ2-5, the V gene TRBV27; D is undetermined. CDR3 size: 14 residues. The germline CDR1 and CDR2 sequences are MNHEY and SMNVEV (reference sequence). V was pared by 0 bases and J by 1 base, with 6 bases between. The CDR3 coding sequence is TGTGCCAGCAGTTTATCCCGCAGCCAAGAGACCCAGTACTTC. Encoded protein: CASSLSRSQETQYF.

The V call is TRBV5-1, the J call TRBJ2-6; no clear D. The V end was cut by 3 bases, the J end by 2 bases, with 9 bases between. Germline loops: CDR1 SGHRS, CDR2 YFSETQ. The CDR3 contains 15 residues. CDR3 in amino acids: CASSSQFTGANVLTF. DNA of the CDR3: TGCGCCAGCAGCTCCCAGTTCACTGGGGCCAACGTCCTGACTTTC. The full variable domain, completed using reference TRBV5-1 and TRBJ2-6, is KAGVTQTPRYLIKTRGQQVTLSCSPISGHRSVSWYQQTPGQGLQFLFEYFSETQRNKGNFPGRFSGRQFSNSRSEMNVSTLELGDSALYLCASSSQFTGANVLTFGAGSRLTVL.

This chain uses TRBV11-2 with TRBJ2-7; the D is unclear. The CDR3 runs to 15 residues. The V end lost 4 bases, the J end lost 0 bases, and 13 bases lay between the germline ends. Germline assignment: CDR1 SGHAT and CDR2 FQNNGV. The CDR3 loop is CASSYAQVLSYEQYF. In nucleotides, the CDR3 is TGTGCCAGCAGCTACGCGCAGGTGCTCTCCTACGAGCAGTACTTC.

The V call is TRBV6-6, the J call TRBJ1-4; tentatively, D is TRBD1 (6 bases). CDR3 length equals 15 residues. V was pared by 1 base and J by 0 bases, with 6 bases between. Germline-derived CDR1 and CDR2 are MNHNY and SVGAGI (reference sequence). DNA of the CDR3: TGTGCCAGCAGTTACTGGACAGCAACTAATGAAAAACTGTTTTTT. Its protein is CASSYWTATNEKLFF.

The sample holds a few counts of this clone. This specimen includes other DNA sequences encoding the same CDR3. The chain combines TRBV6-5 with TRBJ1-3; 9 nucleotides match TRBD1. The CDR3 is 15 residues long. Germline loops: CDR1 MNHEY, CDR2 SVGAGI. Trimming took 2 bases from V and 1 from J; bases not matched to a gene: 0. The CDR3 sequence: CASSYGTGSGNTIYF. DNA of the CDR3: TGTGCCAGCAGTTACGGGACAGGGTCTGGAAACACCATATATTTT.

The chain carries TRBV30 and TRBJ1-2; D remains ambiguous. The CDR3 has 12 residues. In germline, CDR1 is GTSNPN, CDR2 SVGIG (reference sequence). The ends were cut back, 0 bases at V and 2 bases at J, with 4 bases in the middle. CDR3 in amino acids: CAWSVQNYGYTF. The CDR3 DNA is TGTGCCTGGAGTGTTCAAAACTATGGCTACACCTTC.

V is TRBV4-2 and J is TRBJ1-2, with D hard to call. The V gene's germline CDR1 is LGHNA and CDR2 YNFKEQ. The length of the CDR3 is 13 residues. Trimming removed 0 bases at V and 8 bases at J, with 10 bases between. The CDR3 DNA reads TGTGCCAGCAGCCAAGATACGTTGCGAGGCTACACCTTC. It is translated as CASSQDTLRGYTF.

CDR3 bases: TGCGCCAGCAGCCATCCGTCCTACGAGCAGTACTTC. Translated: CASSHPSYEQYF. This chain links TRBV4-1 with TRBJ2-7, with unresolved D. This CDR3 has 12 residues. Looked up from germline, CDR1 is MGHRA and CDR2 is YSYEKL. V was trimmed by 3 bases and J by 1 base, leaving 4 bases between them.

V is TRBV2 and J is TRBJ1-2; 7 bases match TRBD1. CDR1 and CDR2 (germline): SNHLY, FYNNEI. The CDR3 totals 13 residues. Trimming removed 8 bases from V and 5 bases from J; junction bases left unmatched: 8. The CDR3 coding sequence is TGTGCCAGCGGGGGACAGCCTTCTTATGGCTACACCTTC. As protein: CASGGQPSYGYTF.

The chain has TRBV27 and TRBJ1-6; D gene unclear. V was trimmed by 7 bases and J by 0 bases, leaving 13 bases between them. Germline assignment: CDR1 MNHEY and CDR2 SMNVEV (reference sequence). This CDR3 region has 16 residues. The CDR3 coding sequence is TGTGCCAGCACCCCAATGGGGAGCTCCTATAATTCACCCCTCCACTTT. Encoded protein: CASTPMGSSYNSPLHF.

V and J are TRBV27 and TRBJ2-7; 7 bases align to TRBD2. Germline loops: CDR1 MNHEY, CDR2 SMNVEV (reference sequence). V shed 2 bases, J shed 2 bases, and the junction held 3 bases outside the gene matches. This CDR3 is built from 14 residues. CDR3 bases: TGTGCCAGCAGTTTACTGGGGGGGACCTACGAGCAGTACTTC. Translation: CASSLLGGTYEQYF.

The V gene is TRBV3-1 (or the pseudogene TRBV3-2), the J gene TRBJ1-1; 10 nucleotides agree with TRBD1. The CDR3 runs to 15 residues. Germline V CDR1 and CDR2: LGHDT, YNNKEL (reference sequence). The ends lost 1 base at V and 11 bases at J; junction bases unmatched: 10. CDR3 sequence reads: CASSQVQIGQGVAFF. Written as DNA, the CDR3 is TGTGCCAGCAGCCAAGTCCAAATCGGACAGGGGGTGGCTTTCTTT.

Written as DNA, the CDR3 is TGTGCCAGCAGCTTAGCCCCAGGTCCCTACGAGCAGTACTTC. This codes for CASSLAPGPYEQYF. This chain joins TRBV11-2 and TRBJ2-7; D ambiguous. Germline lookup yields CDR1 SGHAT and CDR2 FQNNGV. The CDR3 extends over 14 amino acids. The V end was cut by 1 base, the J end by 2 bases, with 9 bases between.

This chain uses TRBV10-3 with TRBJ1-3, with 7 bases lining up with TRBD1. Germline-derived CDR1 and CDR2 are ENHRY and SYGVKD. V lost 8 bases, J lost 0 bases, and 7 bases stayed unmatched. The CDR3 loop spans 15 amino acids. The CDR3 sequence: CAIGGTANSGNTIYF. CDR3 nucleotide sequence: TGTGCCATCGGTGGGACAGCGAACTCTGGAAACACCATATATTTT.

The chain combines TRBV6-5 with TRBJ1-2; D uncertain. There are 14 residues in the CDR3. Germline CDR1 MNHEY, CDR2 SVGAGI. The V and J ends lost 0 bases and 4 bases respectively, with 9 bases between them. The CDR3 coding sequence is TGTGCCAGCAGTTACTCGCCCAGAAGCTATGGCTACACCTTC. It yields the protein CASSYSPRSYGYTF.

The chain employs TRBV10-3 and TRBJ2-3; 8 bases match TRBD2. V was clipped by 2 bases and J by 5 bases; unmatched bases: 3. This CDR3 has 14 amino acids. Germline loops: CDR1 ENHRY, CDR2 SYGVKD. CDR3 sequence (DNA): TGTGCCATCAGTGAGCGGGGGGGCCAAGATACGCAGTATTTT. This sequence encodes CAISERGGQDTQYF.

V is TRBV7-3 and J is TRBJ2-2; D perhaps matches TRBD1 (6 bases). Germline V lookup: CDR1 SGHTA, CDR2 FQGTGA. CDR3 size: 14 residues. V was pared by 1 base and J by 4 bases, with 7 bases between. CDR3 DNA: TGTGCCAGCAGCTTAAGGGGGCGCACCGGGGAGCTGTTTTTT. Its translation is CASSLRGRTGELFF.

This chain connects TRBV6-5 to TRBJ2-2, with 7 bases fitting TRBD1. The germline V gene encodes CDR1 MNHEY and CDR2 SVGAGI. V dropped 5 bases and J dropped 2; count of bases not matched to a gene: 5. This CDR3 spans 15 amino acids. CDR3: CASSRTGPNTGELFF. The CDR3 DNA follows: TGTGCCAGCAGTAGGACAGGCCCCAACACCGGGGAGCTGTTTTTT.

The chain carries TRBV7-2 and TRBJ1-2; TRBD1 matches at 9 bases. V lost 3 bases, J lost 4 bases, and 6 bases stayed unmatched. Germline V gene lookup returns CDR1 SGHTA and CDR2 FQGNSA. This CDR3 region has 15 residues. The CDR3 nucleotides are TGTGCCAGCAGCTTGGTGACAGGGGGTCTCTATGGCTACACCTTC. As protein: CASSLVTGGLYGYTF.

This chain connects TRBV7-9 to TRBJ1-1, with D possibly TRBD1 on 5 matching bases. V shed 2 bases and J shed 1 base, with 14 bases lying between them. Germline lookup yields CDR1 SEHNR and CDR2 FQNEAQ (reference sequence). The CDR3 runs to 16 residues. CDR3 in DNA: TGTGCCAGCAGCTTATGGGGCGGTGTGACGAACACTGAAGCTTTCTTT. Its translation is CASSLWGGVTNTEAFF.

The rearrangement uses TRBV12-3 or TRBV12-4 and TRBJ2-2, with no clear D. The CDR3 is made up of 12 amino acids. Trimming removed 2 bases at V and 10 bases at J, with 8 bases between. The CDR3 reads CASSLTRKELFF. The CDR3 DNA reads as TGTGCCAGCAGTTTAACCAGAAAGGAGCTGTTTTTT.

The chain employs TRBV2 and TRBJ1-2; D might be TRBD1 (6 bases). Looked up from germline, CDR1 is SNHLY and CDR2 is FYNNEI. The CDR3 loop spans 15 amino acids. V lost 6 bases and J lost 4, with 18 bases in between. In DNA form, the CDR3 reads TGTGCCAGCAGACTTGGCAGGGGCATCGGCTATGGCTACACCTTC. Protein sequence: CASRLGRGIGYGYTF.

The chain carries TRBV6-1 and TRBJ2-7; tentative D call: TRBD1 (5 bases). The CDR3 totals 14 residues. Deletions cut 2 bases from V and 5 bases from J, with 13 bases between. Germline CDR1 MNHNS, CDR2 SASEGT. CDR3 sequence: CASSERGRSDEQYF. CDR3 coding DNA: TGTGCCAGCAGTGAAAGGGGCAGGAGTGACGAGCAGTACTTC.

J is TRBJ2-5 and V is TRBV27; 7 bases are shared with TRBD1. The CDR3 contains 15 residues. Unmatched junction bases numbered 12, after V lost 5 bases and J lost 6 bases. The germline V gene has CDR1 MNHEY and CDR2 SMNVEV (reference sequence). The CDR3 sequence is CASSATGASVQTQYF. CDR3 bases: TGTGCCAGCAGTGCTACAGGGGCATCGGTCCAGACCCAGTACTTC.

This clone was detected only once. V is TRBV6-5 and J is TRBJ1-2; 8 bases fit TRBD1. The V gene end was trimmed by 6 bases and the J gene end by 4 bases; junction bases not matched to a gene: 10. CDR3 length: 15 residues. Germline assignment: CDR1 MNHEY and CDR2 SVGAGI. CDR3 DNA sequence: TGTGCCAGCAGCAGTCATGGACAGGGAGGCTATGGCTACACCTTC. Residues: CASSSHGQGGYGYTF.